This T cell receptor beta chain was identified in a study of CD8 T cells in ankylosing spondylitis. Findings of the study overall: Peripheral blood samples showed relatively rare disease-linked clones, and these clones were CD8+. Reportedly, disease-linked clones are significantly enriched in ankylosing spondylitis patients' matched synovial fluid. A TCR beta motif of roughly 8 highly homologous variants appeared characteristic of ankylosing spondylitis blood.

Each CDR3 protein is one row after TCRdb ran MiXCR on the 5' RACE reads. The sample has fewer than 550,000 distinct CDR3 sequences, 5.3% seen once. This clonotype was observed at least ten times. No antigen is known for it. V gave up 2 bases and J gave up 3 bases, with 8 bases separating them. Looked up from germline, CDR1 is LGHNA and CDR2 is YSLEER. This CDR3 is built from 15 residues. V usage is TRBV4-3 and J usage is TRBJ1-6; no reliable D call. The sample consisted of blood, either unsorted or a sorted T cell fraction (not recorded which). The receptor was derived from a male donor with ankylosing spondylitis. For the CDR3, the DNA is TGCGCCAGCAGCCAACAGATAGTCTATAATTCACCCCTCCACTTT. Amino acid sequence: CASSQQIVYNSPLHF.